The 15 T cell receptor beta chains below come from one sample, sequenced in a study of blood T cells in healthy people across ages. Together with a sample-barcoded 5' primer, a J-beta primer mix was included in a second PCR lasting roughly 7 to 11 cycles. One entry per CDR3 protein results from TCRdb running MiXCR on the 5' RACE reads. The table includes about 1.6 million distinct CDR3 sequences, roughly 32% detected once. Sequencing used blood. Receptor source: a woman under 40 in good health.

In its sample, this clonotype was seen many times. DNA of the CDR3: TGCAGCGTTGCCGGGACAGGGTACCCAGATACGCAGTATTTT. It translates to CSVAGTGYPDTQYF. This chain connects TRBV29-1 to TRBJ2-3; 9 bases are shared with TRBD1. V shed 4 bases and J 4 bases; nucleotides not matched to a gene: 6. This CDR3 comprises 14 residues. CDR1 and CDR2 (germline): SQVTM, ANQGSEA.

This clonotype was counted between two and nine times. The chain links TRBV7-9 to TRBJ2-1; 8 bases map to TRBD2. J gave up 6 bases and V 1 base, and 8 bases lay outside the gene matches. Germline CDR1 and CDR2: SEHNR and FQNEAQ (reference sequence). The CDR3 runs to 16 residues. CDR3 amino acids: CASSLVGGGRSNEQFF. The CDR3 DNA reads as TGTGCCAGCAGCTTAGTCGGCGGGGGGAGATCCAATGAGCAGTTCTTC.

This clonotype was detected ten times or more. The gene calls are TRBV7-9 and TRBJ1-5; 7 positions agree with TRBD1. The trim removed 6 bases at V and 4 bases at J, leaving 6 bases unmatched. This CDR3 has 14 amino acids. Germline V gene sequence: CDR1 SEHNR, CDR2 FQNEAQ (reference sequence). CDR3 nucleotides: TGTGCCAGCAGTCCGGGACAGACTAATCAGCCCCAGCATTTT. This sequence encodes CASSPGQTNQPQHF.

The chain links TRBV4-1 to TRBJ1-5; 8 bases are shared with TRBD1. V lost 0 bases to trimming and J lost 1 base; unmatched junction nucleotides: 5. The CDR3 totals 17 residues. The germline gives CDR1 MGHRA, CDR2 YSYEKL. The CDR3 DNA sequence: TGCGCCAGCAGCCAAGATCTTACAGGGGGGAGCAATCAGCCCCAGCATTTT. Its protein product is CASSQDLTGGSNQPQHF.

Only a few counts were recorded for this clonotype. V gene TRBV18 combines with J gene TRBJ2-1; D unresolved. The CDR3 length is 12 residues. With 6 bases removed from V and 4 bases from J, the gap between germline ends came to 7 bases. Germline CDR1 reads KGHSH; CDR2 reads LQKENI. As DNA, the CDR3 is TGTGCCAGCTCCACTGCTTACAATGAGCAGTTCTTC. It specifies CASSTAYNEQFF.

This clonotype was seen at least ten times. CDR3 residues: CASSLAFKVPYF. The CDR3 DNA follows: TGTGCCAGCAGCTTAGCGTTTAAGGTACCGTACTTC. The rearrangement joins TRBV7-2 to TRBJ2-7; no definite D call. Germline assignment: CDR1 SGHTA and CDR2 FQGNSA. V lost 0 bases, J lost 12 bases, and 12 bases lay in between. The CDR3 is 12 residues long. The full variable domain, with the rest looked up from reference TRBV7-2 and TRBJ2-7, is GAGVSQSPSNKVTEKGKDVELRCDPISGHTALYWYRQSLGQGLEFLIYFQGNSAPDKSGLPSDRFSAERTGGSVSTLTIQRTQQEDSAVYLCASSLAFKVPYFGPGTRLTVT.

This rearrangement joins TRBV21-1 to TRBJ1-5. TRBV21-1 is reported as a pseudogene. This CDR3 is built from 16 residues. The chain's CDR3 is CASSKRGIYSNQPQHF. DNA for the CDR3: TGTGCCAGCAGCAAACGGGGTATTTATAGCAATCAGCCCCAGCATTTT.

This rearrangement joins TRBV20-1 to TRBJ1-2; D unresolved. The germline V gene encodes CDR1 DFQATT and CDR2 SNEGSKA (reference sequence). This CDR3 region has 11 residues. CDR3 protein: CRAADHLGYTF. CDR3 nucleotides: TGCAGGGCCGCGGACCACCTTGGCTACACCTTC.

The V call is TRBV5-1, the J call TRBJ2-1, with a weak D call TRBD2 (6 bases). The CDR3 has 13 residues. Germline CDR1 and CDR2: SGHRS and YFSETQ. Between the trimmed V and J ends, which lost 1 base and 8 bases, there was a span of 10 bases. The CDR3 coding sequence is TGCGCCAGCAGCTTGAACGGCGGGGATGAGCAGTTCTTC. It translates to CASSLNGGDEQFF.

The chain couples TRBV20-1 to TRBJ2-5; TRBD2 might be the D (6 bases). The V gene's germline CDR1 is DFQATT and CDR2 SNEGSKA (reference sequence). Trimming cost V 6 bases and J 2 bases, with 19 bases left between them. This CDR3 is 15 amino acids long. DNA of the CDR3: TGCAGTGCCTTACGAAGCGGGTGTAGTCAAGAGACCCAGTACTTC. It translates to CSALRSGCSQETQYF.

This sequence joins TRBV9 and TRBJ2-1; tentatively, D is TRBD1 (6 bases). The germline CDR1 and CDR2 sequences are SGDLS and YYNGEE. V was trimmed by 3 bases and J by 1 base, leaving 23 bases between them. The CDR3 totals 19 residues. The CDR3 protein is CASSAPPGAPTSSYNEQFF. The CDR3 bases are TGTGCCAGCAGCGCCCCCCCAGGGGCCCCGACATCTTCCTACAATGAGCAGTTCTTC.

This clonotype was seen only a few times. V usage is TRBV10-1 and J usage is TRBJ2-1, with 8 nucleotides matching TRBD1. Per germline, CDR1 WNHNN and CDR2 SYGVQD (reference sequence). Losses at the gene ends were 5 bases for V and 5 bases for J; bases not matched to a gene: 5. The CDR3 runs 14 residues. The CDR3 protein is CASSPQTGDNEQFF. The CDR3 DNA reads TGCGCCAGCAGTCCACAGACAGGGGACAATGAGCAGTTCTTC.

This clonotype was detected only a few times. The chain has TRBV19 and TRBJ2-1; tentative D call: TRBD2 (6 bases). The CDR3 has 15 amino acids. The V end was cut by 9 bases, the J end by 1 base, with 16 bases between. CDR1 and CDR2 (germline): LNHDA, SQIVND (reference sequence). Here the CDR3 DNA reads TGTGCCAGCGCAACGGGCGGGGTTTCCTACAATGAGCAGTTCTTC. Residues: CASATGGVSYNEQFF.

This clonotype was seen a single time. A much larger clone lies one base from this, so it may be a read error. The chain has TRBV29-1 and TRBJ2-3; 11 bases are shared with TRBD2. The CDR3 is 15 amino acids. Per germline, CDR1 SQVTM and CDR2 ANQGSEA. CDR3 in amino acids: CSIEIAGGPGDTQYF. In nucleotides, the CDR3 is TGCAGCATTGAAATAGCGGGAGGGCCCGGAGATACGCAGTATTTT.

This clonotype was recorded a few times. J is TRBJ2-3 and V is TRBV6-1; D is perhaps TRBD1 (6 bases). The CDR3 length is 14 residues. Germline values: CDR1 MNHNS, CDR2 SASEGT. Trimming took off 6 bases at V and 0 bases at J, with 10 bases between the two ends. The CDR3 region has the DNA TGTGCCAGCAGGTGGACAGCTAGCACAGATACGCAGTATTTT. It yields the protein CASRWTASTDTQYF.